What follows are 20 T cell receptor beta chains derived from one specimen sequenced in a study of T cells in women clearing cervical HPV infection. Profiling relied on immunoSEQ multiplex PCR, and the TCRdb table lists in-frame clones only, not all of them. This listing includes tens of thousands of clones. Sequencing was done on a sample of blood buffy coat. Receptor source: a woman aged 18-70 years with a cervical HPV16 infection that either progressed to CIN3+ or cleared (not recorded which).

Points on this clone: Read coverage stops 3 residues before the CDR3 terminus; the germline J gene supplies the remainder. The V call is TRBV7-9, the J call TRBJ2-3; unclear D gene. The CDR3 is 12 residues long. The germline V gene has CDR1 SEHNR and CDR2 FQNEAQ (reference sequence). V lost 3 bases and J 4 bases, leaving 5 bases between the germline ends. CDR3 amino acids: CASSFLPDTQYF. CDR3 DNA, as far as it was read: TGTGCCAGCAGCTTCCTACCAGATACG.

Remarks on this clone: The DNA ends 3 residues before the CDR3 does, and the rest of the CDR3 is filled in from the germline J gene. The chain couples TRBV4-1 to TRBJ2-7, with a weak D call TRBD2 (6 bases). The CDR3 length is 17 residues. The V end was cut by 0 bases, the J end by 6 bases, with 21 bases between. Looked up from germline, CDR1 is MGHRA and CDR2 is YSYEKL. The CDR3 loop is CASSQDGRLVVFGEQYF. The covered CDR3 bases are TGCGCCAGCAGCCAAGATGGGAGACTAGTTGTATTTGGCGAG.

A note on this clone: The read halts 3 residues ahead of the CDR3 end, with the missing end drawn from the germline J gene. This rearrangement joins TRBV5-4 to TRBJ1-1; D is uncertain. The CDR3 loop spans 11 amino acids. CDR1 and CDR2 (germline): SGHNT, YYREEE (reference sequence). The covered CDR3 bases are TGTGCCAGCAGCTTGGAGGGTCGC. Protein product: CASSLEGR. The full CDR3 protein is CASSLEGRAFF.

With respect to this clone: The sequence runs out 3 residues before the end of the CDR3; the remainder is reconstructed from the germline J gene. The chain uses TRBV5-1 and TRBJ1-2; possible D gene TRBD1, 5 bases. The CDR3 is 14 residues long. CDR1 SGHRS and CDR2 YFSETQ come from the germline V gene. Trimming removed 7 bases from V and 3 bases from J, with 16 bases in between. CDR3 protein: CASGPPGLDYGYTF. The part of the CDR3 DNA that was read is TGCGCCAGCGGACCCCCGGGACTTGACTATGGC. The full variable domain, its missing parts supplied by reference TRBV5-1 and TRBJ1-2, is KAGVTQTPRYLIKTRGQQVTLSCSPISGHRSVSWYQQTPGQGLQFLFEYFSETQRNKGNFPGRFSGRQFSNSRSEMNVSTLELGDSALYLCASGPPGLDYGYTFGSGTRLTVV.

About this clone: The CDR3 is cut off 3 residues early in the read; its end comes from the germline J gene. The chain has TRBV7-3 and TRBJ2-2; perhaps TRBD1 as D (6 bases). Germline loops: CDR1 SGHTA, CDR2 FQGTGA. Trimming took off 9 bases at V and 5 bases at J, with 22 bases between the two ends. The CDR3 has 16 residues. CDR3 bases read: TGTGCCAGTTCGACAGGCGACTCGAGAGGGACCGGGGAG. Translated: CASSTGDSRGTGE. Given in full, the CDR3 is CASSTGDSRGTGELFF.

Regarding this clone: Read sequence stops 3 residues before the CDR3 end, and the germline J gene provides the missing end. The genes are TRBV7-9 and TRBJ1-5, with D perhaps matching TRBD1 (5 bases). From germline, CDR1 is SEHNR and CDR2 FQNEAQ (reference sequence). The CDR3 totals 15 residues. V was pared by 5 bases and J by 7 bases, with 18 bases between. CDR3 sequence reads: CASSPPGYGEQPQHF. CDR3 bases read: TGTGCCAGCAGCCCCCCAGGGTATGGGGAACAGCCC.

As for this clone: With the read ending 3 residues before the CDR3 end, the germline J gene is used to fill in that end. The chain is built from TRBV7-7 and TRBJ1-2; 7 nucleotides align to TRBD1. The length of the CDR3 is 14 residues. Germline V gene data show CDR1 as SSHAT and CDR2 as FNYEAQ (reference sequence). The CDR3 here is CASSLYRGLGDYTF. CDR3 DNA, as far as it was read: TGTGCCAGCAGCTTATATAGGGGGCTGGGTGAC.

The part of the CDR3 DNA that was read is TGCGCCAGCAGCTTAGGGACAGGGAGAGTGGAG. Amino acids: CASSLGTGRVE. The entire CDR3 protein is CASSLGTGRVEAFF. This chain connects TRBV5-1 to TRBJ1-1; 9 nucleotides align to TRBD1. The DNA ends 3 residues before the CDR3 does, and the rest of the CDR3 is filled in from the germline J gene. The CDR3 totals 14 residues. The V gene's germline CDR1 is SGHRS and CDR2 YFSETQ.

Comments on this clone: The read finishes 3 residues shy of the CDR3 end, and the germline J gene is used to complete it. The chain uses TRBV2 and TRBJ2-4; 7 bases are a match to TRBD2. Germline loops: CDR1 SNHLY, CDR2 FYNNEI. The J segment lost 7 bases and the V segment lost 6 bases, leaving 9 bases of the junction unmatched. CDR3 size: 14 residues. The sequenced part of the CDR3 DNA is TGTGCCAGCAGCCTAACTAGCGAAGGTAACATT. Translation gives CASSLTSEGNI. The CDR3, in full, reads CASSLTSEGNIQYF.

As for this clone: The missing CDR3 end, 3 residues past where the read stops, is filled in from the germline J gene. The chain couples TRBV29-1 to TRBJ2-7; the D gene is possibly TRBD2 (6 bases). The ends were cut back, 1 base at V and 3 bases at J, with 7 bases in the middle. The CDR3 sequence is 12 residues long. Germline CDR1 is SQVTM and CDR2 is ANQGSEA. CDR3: CSVEGGLYEQYF. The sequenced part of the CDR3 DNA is TGCAGCGTTGAAGGGGGACTCTACGAG.

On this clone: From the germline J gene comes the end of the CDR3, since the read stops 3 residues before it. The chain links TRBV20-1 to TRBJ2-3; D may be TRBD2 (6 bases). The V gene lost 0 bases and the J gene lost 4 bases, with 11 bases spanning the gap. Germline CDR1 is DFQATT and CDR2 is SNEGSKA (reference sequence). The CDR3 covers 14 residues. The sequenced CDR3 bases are TGCAGTGCTAGAGATTTAGCGGTTCCAGATACG. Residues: CSARDLAVPDT. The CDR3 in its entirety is CSARDLAVPDTQYF.

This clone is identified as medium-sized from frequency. Here the CDR3 reads CASSQSVKETQYF. Incomplete CDR3 DNA: TGTGCCAGCAGCCAGTCGGTTAAGGAGACC. The chain couples TRBV14 to TRBJ2-5; unclear D gene. Read sequence stops 3 residues before the CDR3 end, and the germline J gene provides the missing end. The CDR3 is made up of 13 amino acids. V lost 3 bases, J lost 5 bases, and 10 bases lay in between. Germline V gives CDR1 SGHDN, CDR2 FVKESK. The full variable domain, completed using reference TRBV14 and TRBJ2-5, is EAGVTQFPSHSVIEKGQTVTLRCDPISGHDNLYWYRRVMGKEIKFLLHFVKESKQDESGMPNNRFLAERTGGTYSTLKVQPAELEDSGVYFCASSQSVKETQYFGPGTRLLVL.

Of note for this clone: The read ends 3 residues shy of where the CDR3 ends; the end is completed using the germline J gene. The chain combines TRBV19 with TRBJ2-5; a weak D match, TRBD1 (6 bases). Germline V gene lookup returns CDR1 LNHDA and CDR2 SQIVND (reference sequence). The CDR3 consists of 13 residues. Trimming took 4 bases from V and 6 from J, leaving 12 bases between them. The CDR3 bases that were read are TGTGCCAGTAGTACTAACAGGGTCCAGACC. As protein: CASSTNRVQT. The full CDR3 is CASSTNRVQTQYF.

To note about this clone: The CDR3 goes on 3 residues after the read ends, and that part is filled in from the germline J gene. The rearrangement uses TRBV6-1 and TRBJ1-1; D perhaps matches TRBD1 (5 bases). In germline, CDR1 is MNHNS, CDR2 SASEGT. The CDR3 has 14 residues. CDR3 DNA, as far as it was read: TGTGCCAGCAGTGAGGTCTTAAGCGGGGCTCGG. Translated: CASSEVLSGAR. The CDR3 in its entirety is CASSEVLSGARAFF.

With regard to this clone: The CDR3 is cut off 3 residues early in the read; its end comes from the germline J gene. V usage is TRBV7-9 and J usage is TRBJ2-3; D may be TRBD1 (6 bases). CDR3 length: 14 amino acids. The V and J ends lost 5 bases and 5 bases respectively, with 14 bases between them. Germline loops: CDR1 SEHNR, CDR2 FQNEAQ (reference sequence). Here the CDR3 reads CASSPDRTGDTQYF. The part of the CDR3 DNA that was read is TGTGCCAGCAGCCCTGACAGGACTGGAGATACG.

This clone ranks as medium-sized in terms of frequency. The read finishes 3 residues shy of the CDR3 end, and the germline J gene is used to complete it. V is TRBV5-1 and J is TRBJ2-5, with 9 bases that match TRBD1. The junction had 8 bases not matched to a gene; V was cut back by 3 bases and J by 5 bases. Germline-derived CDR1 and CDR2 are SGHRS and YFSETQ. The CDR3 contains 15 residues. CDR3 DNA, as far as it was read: TGCGCCAGCAGCTACCTGGGACAGGGAGGCGAGACC. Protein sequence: CASSYLGQGGET. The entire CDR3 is CASSYLGQGGETQYF.

Partial CDR3 DNA: TGCGCCAGCAGCCAACGCCAGGCCTATGGC. Amino acid sequence: CASSQRQAYG. The full CDR3 protein is CASSQRQAYGYTF. The genes are TRBV4-1 and TRBJ1-2; no definite D call. The read ends 3 residues shy of where the CDR3 ends; the end is completed using the germline J gene. Germline lookup yields CDR1 MGHRA and CDR2 YSYEKL. This CDR3 is built from 13 residues. V was clipped by 2 bases and J by 4 bases, with 8 bases between them.

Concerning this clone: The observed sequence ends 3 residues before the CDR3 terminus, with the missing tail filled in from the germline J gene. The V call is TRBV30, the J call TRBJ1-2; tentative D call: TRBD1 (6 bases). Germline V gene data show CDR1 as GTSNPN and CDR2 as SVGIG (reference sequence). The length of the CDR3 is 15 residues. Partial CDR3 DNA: TGTGCCTGGAGTGACGGAGGGGGACGGAACTACGAC. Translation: CAWSDGGGRNYD. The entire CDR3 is CAWSDGGGRNYDYTF.

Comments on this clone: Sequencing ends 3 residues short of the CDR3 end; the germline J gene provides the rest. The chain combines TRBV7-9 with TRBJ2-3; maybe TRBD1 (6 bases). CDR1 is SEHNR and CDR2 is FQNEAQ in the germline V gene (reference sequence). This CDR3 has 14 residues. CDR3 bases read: TGTGCCAGCAGCCAGGGACACCCCGGGGAGACG. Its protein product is CASSQGHPGET. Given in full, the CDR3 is CASSQGHPGETQYF.

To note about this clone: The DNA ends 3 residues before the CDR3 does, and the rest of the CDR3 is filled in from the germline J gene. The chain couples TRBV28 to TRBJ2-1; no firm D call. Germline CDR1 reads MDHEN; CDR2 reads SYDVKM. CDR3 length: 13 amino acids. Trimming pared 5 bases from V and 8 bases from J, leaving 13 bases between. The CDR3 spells CASSRYSLDEQFF. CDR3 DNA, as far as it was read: TGTGCCAGCAGTCGCTACTCTTTGGATGAG.